The entry below gives a single TCR beta chain sequence along with its context. This clonotype was counted ten times or more. The clone's antigen remains unknown. Nothing much larger sits one base from this clone, and base qualities are not available. V lost 4 bases and J lost 7 bases; the stretch between them is 16 bases long. CDR1 and CDR2 (MNHEY, SMNVEV) derive from the germline V gene (reference sequence). The CDR3 covers 15 residues, taking in both the cysteine and the phenylalanine. Solely the CDR3 DNA is kept, with 45 bases framed from the first base. Library preparation used PCR. Sequencing instrument: Illumina HiSeq 2500. To normalize quantification of the TCRbeta repertoire, the TCR libraries were built with molecular barcoding that relied on unique molecular identifiers. TCRdb trimmed public reads at Q25 via fastp, called clones via MiXCR and kept in-frame beta chains. Entries that share a CDR3 protein sequence are merged under the most common genes and DNA. The table for this sample lists under 300,000 distinct CDR3 sequences; approximately 10% of them were counted only once. Less than 25% of the sample is in the top ten clones.

This sample was taken from a study of T-cell reconstitution after alpha-beta-depleted transplantation in children (dated by TCRdb to between 2015 and 2016). Looking at the study overall: Using TCR repertoire profiling, the study quantitatively followed how T-cell immune reconstitution unfolded in children after TCRalphabeta/CD19-depleted allogeneic hematopoietic cell transplantation. Overall results and qualifications from the work: The apparently early recovery of alphabetaT-cell counts about two months after transplant reportedly depended on only several hundred rapidly expanded clones that came from non-depleted graft cells. Over the following months the frequencies of hyperexpanded clones went down, and after one year T-cell counts and TCRbeta diversity were mostly credited to newly produced T cells. In some patients, the high TCRbeta diversity seen at day 60 was put down to recipient T cells and intrathymic progenitors that had survived conditioning.

This sample's treatment or condition label indicates: allogeneic hematopoietic cell transplantation with graft depleted of TCRalphabeta T cells and CD19 B cells. The children who served as transplant recipients had been given grafts of TCRalphabeta/CD19-depleted allogeneic hematopoietic cells. The V and J genes are TRBV27 and TRBJ2-2, and TRBD2 may be the D gene, going by 6 matching bases. The sequenced sample was peripheral blood, obtained 180 days after TCRalphabeta/CD19-depleted stem cell transplant. The source of this sequence is a male patient under 10 years old who had a stem cell transplant for chronic granulomatous disease, so the T cells may come from the graft donor. The DNA sequence reads TGTGCCAGCAGTTCAGGGAGGAATCTGGGCGGGGAGCTGTTTTTT. Translated, it reads CASSSGRNLGGELFF.